Included here is one T cell receptor (beta chain) sequence, with context. The antigen is undetermined. The ends lost 4 bases at V and 9 bases at J; junction bases unmatched: 13. The V gene's germline CDR1 is GTSNPN and CDR2 SVGIG (reference sequence). The CDR3 has 14 amino acids. A CD45RO/CCR7/CD25/CD127/CD95/CD27 panel sorted naive, central memory, regulatory and stem cell-like memory CD4+ cells. Purity of each sorted population was above 95%. These data originate in a study of beta chain features in type 1 diabetes. Study observations and caveats: The naive, central memory and Treg TCRB repertoires looked more alike in patients than they did in healthy donors. Among type 1 diabetes patients, VDJ junctions had fewer insertions and more deletions.

The isolated RNA, all of it, was reverse transcribed, so expressed TCRB transcripts were what got sequenced. The data were produced by immunoSEQ multiplex PCR, yet TCRdb's version contains in-frame clones alone and is incomplete. The sample lists about 130,000 clones, just over 9% occurring once. The receptor's source is a man aged 18 to 30 in good health. Sequenced input: central memory CD4+ T cells from blood. The chain carries TRBV30 and TRBJ2-7, with 9 bases lining up with TRBD1. The CDR3 is CAWNLPRQGGMQYF. The DNA of the CDR3 is TGTGCCTGGAATCTCCCCCGACAGGGGGGAATGCAGTACTTC.